The table lists the clone carrying this T cell receptor beta chain with a few counts. Its antigen is not identified. Some clones are missing from TCRdb's copy, which holds only in-frame ones; the method was immunoSEQ multiplex PCR. The data hold some 50,000 clones, with around 88% observed a single time. Between 1 and 8 samples per patient were obtained, pretreatment and on-treatment. The entry originates in a study of PD-L1 blockade in urothelial cancer. About the research overall: Twenty-five of 29 patients were males with bladder-origin urothelial cancer. A median of roughly 130,000 T cells was found in the blood samples.

This CDR3 region has 14 residues. Per the germline V gene, CDR1 is SEHNR and CDR2 is FQNEAQ (reference sequence). V dropped 3 bases and J dropped 4 bases, with 12 bases sitting between them. Broader study findings: More expansion of tumor-associated blood clones, seen at 3 weeks, marked durable-benefit patients.

The J gene is TRBJ1-2, the V gene TRBV7-9, with D unresolved. This TCR came from a man older than 75 with urothelial cancer. Material: PBMCs, obtained around atezolizumab (anti-PD-L1) treatment. Here the CDR3 reads CASSFPTLGYGYTF. The DNA of the CDR3 is TGTGCCAGCAGCTTTCCGACTTTAGGCTATGGCTACACCTTC. The full variable domain, completed using reference TRBV7-9 and TRBJ1-2, is DTGVSQNPRHKITKRGQNVTFRCDPISEHNRLYWYRQTLGQGPEFLTYFQNEAQLEKSRLLSDRFSAERPKGSFSTLEIQRTEQGDSAMYLCASSFPTLGYGYTFGSGTRLTVV.